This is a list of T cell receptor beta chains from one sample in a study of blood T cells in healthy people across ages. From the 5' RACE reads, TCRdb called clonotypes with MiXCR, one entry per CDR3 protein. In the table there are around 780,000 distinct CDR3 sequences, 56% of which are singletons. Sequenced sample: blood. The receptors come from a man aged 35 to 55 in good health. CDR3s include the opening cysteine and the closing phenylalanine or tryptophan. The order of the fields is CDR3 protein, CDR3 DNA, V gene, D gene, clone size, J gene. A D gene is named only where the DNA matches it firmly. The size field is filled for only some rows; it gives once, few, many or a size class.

CDR3: CASSSQRQTQYF
DNA: TGTGCCAGCAGTTCCCAGAGACAGACCCAGTACTTC
V: TRBV6-5
D: -
size: -
J: TRBJ2-5

CDR3: CASSAIATGSSYEQYF
DNA: TGTGCCAGCAGTGCTATCGCGACAGGGAGCTCCTACGAGCAGTACTTC
V: TRBV28
D: TRBD1
size: -
J: TRBJ2-7

CDR3: CSASPSGGYNEQFF
DNA: TGCAGTGCTAGCCCTAGCGGGGGGTACAATGAGCAGTTCTTC
V: TRBV20-1
D: TRBD2
size: -
J: TRBJ2-1

CDR3: CSVGSPGNTIYF
DNA: TGCAGCGTTGGGTCCCCTGGAAACACCATATATTTT
V: TRBV29-1
D: -
size: few
J: TRBJ1-3

CDR3: CASSFIGTGDYEQYF
DNA: TGTGCCAGCAGTTTTATCGGGACAGGGGATTACGAGCAGTACTTC
V: TRBV28
D: TRBD1
size: -
J: TRBJ2-7

CDR3: CASSFLGGLAGALEQYF
DNA: TGCGCCAGCAGCTTCCTTGGAGGACTAGCGGGAGCTCTCGAGCAGTACTTC
V: TRBV5-1
D: TRBD2
size: many
J: TRBJ2-7

CDR3: CAISESVYTDTQYF
DNA: TGTGCCATCAGTGAGTCGGTCTACACAGATACGCAGTATTTT
V: TRBV10-3
D: -
size: few
J: TRBJ2-3

CDR3: CSVVGGGSSYNEQFF
DNA: TGCAGCGTTGTCGGTGGCGGGAGTTCGTACAATGAGCAGTTCTTC
V: TRBV29-1
D: TRBD2
size: -
J: TRBJ2-1

CDR3: CSVQGADEQYF
DNA: TGCAGCGTTCAGGGGGCTGACGAGCAGTACTTC
V: TRBV29-1
D: TRBD1
size: few
J: TRBJ2-7

CDR3: CASSGIARAETQYF
DNA: TGTGCCAGCAGCGGGATTGCCAGGGCAGAGACCCAGTACTTC
V: TRBV5-6
D: -
size: -
J: TRBJ2-5

CDR3: CASTTDGETQYF
DNA: TGTGCCAGCACAACGGATGGGGAGACCCAGTACTTC
V: TRBV7-2
D: -
size: -
J: TRBJ2-5

CDR3: CASSARQLSSYNEQFF
DNA: TGTGCCAGCAGCGCCCGACAGTTGAGCTCCTACAATGAGCAGTTCTTC
V: TRBV7-2
D: -
size: -
J: TRBJ2-1

CDR3: CAWSPGTGPGANVLTF
DNA: TGTGCCTGGAGCCCCGGGACAGGGCCCGGGGCCAACGTCCTGACTTTC
V: TRBV30
D: TRBD1
size: -
J: TRBJ2-6

CDR3: CSAIGTGGLSEQFF
DNA: TGCAGTGCTATCGGGACAGGGGGCCTTAGTGAGCAGTTCTTC
V: TRBV20-1
D: TRBD1
size: few
J: TRBJ2-1

CDR3: CAISEVDGFQETQYF
DNA: TGTGCCATCAGTGAAGTTGACGGTTTCCAAGAGACCCAGTACTTC
V: TRBV10-3
D: -
size: -
J: TRBJ2-5

CDR3: CASSPDRDIYEQYF
DNA: TGCGCCAGCAGCCCGGACAGGGATATCTACGAGCAGTACTTC
V: TRBV4-1
D: TRBD1
size: -
J: TRBJ2-7

CDR3: CASSRTASYEQYF
DNA: TGTGCCAGCTCGAGGACAGCGTCCTACGAGCAGTACTTC
V: TRBV27
D: -
size: many
J: TRBJ2-7

CDR3: CASSQGGVNTIYF
DNA: TGCGCCAGCAGCCAAGGAGGGGTGAACACCATATATTTT
V: TRBV4-1
D: -
size: -
J: TRBJ1-3

CDR3: CASSERIGRGLGEQFF
DNA: TGTGCCAGCAGTGAACGGATCGGGAGAGGCCTGGGTGAGCAGTTCTTC
V: TRBV25-1
D: -
size: few
J: TRBJ2-1

CDR3: CASSSDRVSYEQYF
DNA: TGTGCCAGCAGCTCAGACAGGGTCTCCTACGAGCAGTACTTC
V: TRBV11-2
D: TRBD1
size: -
J: TRBJ2-7

CDR3: CASSARLGGTGELFF
DNA: TGTGCCAGCAGCGCGCGGCTAGGGGGCACCGGGGAGCTGTTTTTT
V: TRBV5-6
D: -
size: -
J: TRBJ2-2

CDR3: CSGTLQLAGSLNEQFF
DNA: TGCAGTGGGACCCTTCAACTAGCGGGATCTCTCAATGAGCAGTTCTTC
V: TRBV20-1
D: TRBD2
size: -
J: TRBJ2-1

CDR3: CSAPPRGSPDSPLHF
DNA: TGCAGTGCCCCCCCAAGAGGCAGCCCTGACTCACCCCTCCACTTT
V: TRBV20-1
D: -
size: few
J: TRBJ1-6

CDR3: CASSSEPQGPGANVLTF
DNA: TGTGCCAGCAGTTCCGAGCCCCAGGGCCCTGGGGCCAACGTCCTGACTTTC
V: TRBV6-5
D: -
size: few
J: TRBJ2-6